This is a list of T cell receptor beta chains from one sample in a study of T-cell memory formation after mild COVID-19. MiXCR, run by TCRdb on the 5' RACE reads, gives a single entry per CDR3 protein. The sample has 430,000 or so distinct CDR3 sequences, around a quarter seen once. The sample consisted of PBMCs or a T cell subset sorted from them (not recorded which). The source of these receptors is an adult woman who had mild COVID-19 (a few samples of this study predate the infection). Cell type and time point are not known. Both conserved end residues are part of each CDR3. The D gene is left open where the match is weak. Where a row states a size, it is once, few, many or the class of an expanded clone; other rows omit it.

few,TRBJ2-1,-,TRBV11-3,TGTGCCAGCAGCCCAGGTACACCAATGCAGTTCTTC,CASSPGTPMQFF
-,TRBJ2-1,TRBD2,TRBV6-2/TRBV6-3,TGTGCCAGCAGTTACGAAACTAGCGGCCCGCCCTCCTACAATGAGCAGTTCTTC,CASSYETSGPPSYNEQFF
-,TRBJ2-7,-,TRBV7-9,TGTGCCAGCAGCCAGGGACTCGTGTACGAGCAGTACTTC,CASSQGLVYEQYF
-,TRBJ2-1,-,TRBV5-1,TGCGCCAGCAGCTTGGGACAACAGGGCTGGGGTGGCAATGAGCAGTTCTTC,CASSLGQQGWGGNEQFF
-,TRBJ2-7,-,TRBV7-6,TGTGCCAGCAGCTTAGGTGGGGCTCTAGACGAGCAGTACTTC,CASSLGGALDEQYF
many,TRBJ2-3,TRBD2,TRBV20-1,TGCAGTGCTAGAGATAGGCGGGGGTTCACAGATACGCAGTATTTT,CSARDRRGFTDTQYF
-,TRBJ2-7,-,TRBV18,TGTGCCAGCTCATCCCAGGGTTCCCAGGGCTACGAGCAGTACTTC,CASSSQGSQGYEQYF
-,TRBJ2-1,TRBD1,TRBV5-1,TGCGCCAGCAGCCCCGGGACAGGGGCGGGCGAGCAGTTCTTC,CASSPGTGAGEQFF
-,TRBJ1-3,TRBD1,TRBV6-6,TGTGCCAGCAGTTATGGACAGGGGTTAGGAAACACCATATATTTT,CASSYGQGLGNTIYF
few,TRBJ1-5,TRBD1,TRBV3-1,TGTGCCAGCAGCTTGGACAGGGGAAGAGGCGATCAGCCCCAGCATTTT,CASSLDRGRGDQPQHF
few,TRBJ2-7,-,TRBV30,TGTGCCTGGAGCCTCGGGAAGGCCTACGAGCAGTACTTC,CAWSLGKAYEQYF
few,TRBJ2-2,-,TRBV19,TGTGCCAGTAGAGTTACAGGGACCAACACCGGGGAGCTGTTTTTT,CASRVTGTNTGELFF
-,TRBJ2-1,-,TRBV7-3,TGTGCCAGCAGTCCCTTCTGGGCCGGCGATGAGCAGTTCTTC,CASSPFWAGDEQFF
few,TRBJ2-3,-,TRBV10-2,TGCGCCAGCAGAAAAGGCACAGATACGCAGTATTTT,CASRKGTDTQYF
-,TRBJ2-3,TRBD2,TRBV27,TGTGCCAGCAGTTTACTTCCCAGCGGGAGGTCCACAGATACGCAGTATTTT,CASSLLPSGRSTDTQYF
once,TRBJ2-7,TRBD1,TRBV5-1,TGCGCCAGCAGCTTGGCCACAGGGGTTGACGAGCAGTACTTC,CASSLATGVDEQYF
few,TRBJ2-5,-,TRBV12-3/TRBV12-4,TGTGCCAGCAGTTTGGGCACCCCAGGGGAGACCCAGTACTTC,CASSLGTPGETQYF
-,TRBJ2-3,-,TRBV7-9,TGTGCCAGCAGCTGGGACGTACACACAGATACGCAGTATTTT,CASSWDVHTDTQYF
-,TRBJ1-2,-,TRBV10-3,TGTGCCATCACTGGGGACCTGGGGAACTATGGCTACACCTTC,CAITGDLGNYGYTF
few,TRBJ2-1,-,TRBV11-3,TGTGCCAGCAGCCCCTGGGACTCAAGCTCCTACAATGAGCAGTTCTTC,CASSPWDSSSYNEQFF
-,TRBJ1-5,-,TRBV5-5,TGTGCCAGCAGCAGGGTGATATTCAATCAGCCCCAGCATTTT,CASSRVIFNQPQHF
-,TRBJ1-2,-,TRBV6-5,TGTGCCAGCAGTTACGGGTCAGGGGCGGGAGGCTACACCTTC,CASSYGSGAGGYTF
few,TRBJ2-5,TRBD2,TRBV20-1,TGCAGTGCCATCCAGACTAGCGGGCGCGATGGGACCCAGTACTTC,CSAIQTSGRDGTQYF
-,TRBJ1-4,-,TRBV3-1,TGTGCCAGCAGCCAACAGGGGATTGAAAAACTGTTTTTT,CASSQQGIEKLFF